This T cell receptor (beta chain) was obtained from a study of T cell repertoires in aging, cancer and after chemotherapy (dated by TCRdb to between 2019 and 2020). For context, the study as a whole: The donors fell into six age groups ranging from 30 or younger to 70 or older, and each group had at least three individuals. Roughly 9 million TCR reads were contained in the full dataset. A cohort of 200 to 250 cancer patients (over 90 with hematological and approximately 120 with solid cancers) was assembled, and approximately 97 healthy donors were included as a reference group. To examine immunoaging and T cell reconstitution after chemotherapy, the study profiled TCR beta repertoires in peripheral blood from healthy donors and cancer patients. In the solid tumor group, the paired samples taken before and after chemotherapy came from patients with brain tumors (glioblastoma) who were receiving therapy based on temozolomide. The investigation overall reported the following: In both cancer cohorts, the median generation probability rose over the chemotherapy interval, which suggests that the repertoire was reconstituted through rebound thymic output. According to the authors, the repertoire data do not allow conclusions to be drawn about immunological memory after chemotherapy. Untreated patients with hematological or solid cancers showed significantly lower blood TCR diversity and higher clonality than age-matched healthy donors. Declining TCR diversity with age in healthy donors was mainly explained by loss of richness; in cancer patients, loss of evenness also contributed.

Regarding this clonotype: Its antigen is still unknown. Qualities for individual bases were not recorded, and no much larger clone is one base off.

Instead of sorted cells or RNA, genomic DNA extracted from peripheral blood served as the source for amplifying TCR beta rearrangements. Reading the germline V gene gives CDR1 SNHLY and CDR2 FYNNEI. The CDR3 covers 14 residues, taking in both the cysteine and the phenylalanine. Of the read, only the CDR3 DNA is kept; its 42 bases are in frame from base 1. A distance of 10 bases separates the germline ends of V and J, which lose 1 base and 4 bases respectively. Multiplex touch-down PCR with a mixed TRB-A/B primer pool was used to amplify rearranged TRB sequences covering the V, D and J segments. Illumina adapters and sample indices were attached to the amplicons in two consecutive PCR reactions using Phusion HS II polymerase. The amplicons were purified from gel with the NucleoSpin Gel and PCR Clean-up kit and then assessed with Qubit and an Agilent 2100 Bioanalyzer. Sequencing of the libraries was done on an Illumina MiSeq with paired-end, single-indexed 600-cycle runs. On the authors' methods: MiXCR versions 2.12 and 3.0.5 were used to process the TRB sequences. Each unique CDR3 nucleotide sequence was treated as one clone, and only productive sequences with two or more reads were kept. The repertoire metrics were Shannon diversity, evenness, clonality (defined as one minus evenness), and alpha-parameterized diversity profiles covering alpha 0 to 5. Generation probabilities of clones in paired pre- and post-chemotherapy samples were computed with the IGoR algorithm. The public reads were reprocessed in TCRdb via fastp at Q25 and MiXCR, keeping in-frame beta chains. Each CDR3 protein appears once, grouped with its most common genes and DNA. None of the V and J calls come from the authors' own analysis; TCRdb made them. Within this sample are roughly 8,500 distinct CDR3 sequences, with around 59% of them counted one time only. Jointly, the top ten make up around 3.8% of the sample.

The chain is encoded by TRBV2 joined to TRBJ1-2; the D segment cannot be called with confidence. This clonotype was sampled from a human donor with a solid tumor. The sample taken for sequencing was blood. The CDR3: CASSEGWQPYGYTF. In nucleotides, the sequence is TGTGCCAGCAGTGAAGGATGGCAGCCCTATGGCTACACCTTC.